This T cell receptor beta chain was found in a study of CD8 T cells in ankylosing spondylitis. The study's findings and limits: Within ankylosing spondylitis blood, a TCR beta motif made up of eight or nine highly homologous variants appeared to be characteristic.

TCRdb used MiXCR to reprocess the 5' RACE reads, holding one entry per CDR3 protein. Of about 840,000 distinct CDR3 sequences in the sample, about 12% were seen once. The V end lost 1 base, the J end lost 6 bases, and 6 bases lay between the germline ends. This CDR3 region has 12 residues. This clonotype was seen ten or more times. Its cognate antigen is unknown. The chain recombines TRBV12-3 or TRBV12-4 with TRBJ1-2, with no clear D. This TCR derives from a male donor with ankylosing spondylitis. Sequencing was carried out using blood, either unsorted or a sorted T cell fraction (not recorded which). The CDR3 protein is CASSLGPDGYTF. The CDR3 DNA sequence: TGTGCCAGCAGTTTAGGGCCTGATGGCTACACCTTC.